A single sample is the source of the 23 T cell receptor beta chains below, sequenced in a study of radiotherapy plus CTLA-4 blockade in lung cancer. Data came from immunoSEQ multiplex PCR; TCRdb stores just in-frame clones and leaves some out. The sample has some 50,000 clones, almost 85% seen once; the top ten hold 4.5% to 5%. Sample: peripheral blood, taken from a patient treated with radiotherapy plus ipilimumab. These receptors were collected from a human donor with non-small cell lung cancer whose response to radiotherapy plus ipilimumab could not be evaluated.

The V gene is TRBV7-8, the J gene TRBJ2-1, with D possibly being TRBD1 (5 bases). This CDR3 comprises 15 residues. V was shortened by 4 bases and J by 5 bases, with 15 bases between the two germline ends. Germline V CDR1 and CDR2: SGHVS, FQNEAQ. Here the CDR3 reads CASSSIGFRDNEQFF. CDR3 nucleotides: TGTGCCAGCAGCTCGATCGGCTTCAGGGACAATGAGCAGTTCTTC.

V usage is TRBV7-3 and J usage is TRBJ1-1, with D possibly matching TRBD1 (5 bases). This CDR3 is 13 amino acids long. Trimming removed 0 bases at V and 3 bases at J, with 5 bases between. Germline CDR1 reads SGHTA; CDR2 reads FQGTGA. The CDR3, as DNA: TGTGCCAGCAGCTTAACAGGGGACACTGAAGCTTTCTTT. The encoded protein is CASSLTGDTEAFF.

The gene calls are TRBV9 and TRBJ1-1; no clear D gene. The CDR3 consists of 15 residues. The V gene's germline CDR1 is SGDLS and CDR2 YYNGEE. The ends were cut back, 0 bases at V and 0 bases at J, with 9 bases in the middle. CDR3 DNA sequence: TGTGCCAGCAGCGTAGGGCAGTTCATGAACACTGAAGCTTTCTTT. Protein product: CASSVGQFMNTEAFF.

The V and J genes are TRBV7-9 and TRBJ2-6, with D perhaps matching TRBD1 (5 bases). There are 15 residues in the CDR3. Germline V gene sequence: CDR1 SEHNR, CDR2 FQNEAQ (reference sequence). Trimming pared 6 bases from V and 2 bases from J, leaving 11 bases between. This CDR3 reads CASRPDSAGANVLTF. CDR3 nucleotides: TGTGCCAGCAGACCAGACAGTGCTGGGGCCAACGTCCTGACTTTC.

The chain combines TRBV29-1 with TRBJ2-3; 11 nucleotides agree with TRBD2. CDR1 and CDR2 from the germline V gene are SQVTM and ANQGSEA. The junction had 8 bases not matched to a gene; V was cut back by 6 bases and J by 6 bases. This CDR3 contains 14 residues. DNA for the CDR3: TGCAGCGTGGCGCTAGCGGGAGGTAGTGATACGCAGTATTTT. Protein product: CSVALAGGSDTQYF.

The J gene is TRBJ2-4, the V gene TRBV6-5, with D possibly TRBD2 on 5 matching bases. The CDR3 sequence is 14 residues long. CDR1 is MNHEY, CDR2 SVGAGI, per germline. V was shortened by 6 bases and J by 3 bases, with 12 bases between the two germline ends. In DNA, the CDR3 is TGTGCCAGCAGCCGCAAACGGGGCAAAAACATTCAGTACTTC. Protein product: CASSRKRGKNIQYF.

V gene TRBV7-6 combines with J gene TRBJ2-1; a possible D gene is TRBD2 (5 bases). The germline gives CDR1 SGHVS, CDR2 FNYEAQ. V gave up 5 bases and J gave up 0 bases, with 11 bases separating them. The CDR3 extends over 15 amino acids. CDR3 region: CASSSSASSYNEQFF. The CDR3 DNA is TGTGCCAGCAGCAGTAGCGCCAGCTCCTACAATGAGCAGTTCTTC. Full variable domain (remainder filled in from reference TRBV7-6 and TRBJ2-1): GAGVSQSPRYKVTKRGQDVALRCDPISGHVSLYWYRQALGQGPEFLTYFNYEAQQDKSGLPNDRFSAERPEGSISTLTIQRTEQRDSAMYRCASSSSASSYNEQFFGPGTRLTVL.

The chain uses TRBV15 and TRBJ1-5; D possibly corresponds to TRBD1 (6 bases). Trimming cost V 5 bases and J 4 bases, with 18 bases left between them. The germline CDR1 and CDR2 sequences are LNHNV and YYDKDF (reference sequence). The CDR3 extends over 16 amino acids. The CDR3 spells CATSPQGTFRNQPQHF. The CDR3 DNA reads TGTGCCACCAGCCCCCAAGGGACATTTAGGAATCAGCCCCAGCATTTT.

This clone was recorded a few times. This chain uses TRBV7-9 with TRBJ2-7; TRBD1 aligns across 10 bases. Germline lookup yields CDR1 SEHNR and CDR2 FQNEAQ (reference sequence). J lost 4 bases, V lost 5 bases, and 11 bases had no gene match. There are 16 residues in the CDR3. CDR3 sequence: CASSHDGTGASYEQYF. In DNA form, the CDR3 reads TGTGCCAGCAGCCATGACGGGACAGGGGCTTCTTACGAGCAGTACTTC.

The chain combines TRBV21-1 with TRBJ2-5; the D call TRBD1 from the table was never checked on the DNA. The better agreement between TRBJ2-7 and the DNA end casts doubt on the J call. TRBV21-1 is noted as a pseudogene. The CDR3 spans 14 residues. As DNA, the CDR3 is TGTGCCAGCAGCGAACAGGGGGCAAGGTACGAGCAGTACTTC. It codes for CASSEQGARYEQYF.

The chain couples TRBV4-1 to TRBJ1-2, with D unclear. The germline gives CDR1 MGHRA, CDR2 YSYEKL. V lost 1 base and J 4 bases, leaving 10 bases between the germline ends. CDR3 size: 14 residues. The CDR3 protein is CASSQGRTSYGYTF. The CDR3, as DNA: TGCGCCAGCAGCCAAGGCCGAACAAGCTATGGCTACACCTTC.

The CDR3 DNA reads TGTGCCAGCAGCACTCCTTCATACGAGCAGTACTTC. Protein sequence: CASSTPSYEQYF. J is TRBJ2-5 and V is TRBV7-9; D remains ambiguous. TRBJ2-7 matches the DNA end more closely, so the J call is doubtful. CDR3 size: 12 residues. In germline, CDR1 is SEHNR, CDR2 FQNEAQ (reference sequence).

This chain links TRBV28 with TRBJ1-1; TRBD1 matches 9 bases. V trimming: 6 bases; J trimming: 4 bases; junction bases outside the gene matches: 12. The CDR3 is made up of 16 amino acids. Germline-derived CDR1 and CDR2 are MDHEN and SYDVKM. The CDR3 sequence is CASSHRTGVTFTEAFF. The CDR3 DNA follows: TGTGCCAGCAGCCATCGGACAGGGGTCACATTCACTGAAGCTTTCTTT.

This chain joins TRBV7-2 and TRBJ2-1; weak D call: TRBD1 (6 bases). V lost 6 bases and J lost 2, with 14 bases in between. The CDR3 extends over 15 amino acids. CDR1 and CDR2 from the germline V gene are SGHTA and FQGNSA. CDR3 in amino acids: CASSLMTGPYNEQFF. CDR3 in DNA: TGTGCCAGCAGTCTAATGACAGGTCCCTACAATGAGCAGTTCTTC.

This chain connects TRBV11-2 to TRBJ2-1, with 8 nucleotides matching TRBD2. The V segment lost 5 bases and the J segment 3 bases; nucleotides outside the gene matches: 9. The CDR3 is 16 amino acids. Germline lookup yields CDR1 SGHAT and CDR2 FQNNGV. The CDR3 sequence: CASSRILAGLYNEQFF. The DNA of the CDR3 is TGTGCCAGCAGCCGAATTCTAGCGGGCCTCTACAATGAGCAGTTCTTC.

The DNA for the CDR3 is TGTGCCAGCAGCTCCGGACAGGGACCTCACTATGGCTACACCTTC. Translation: CASSSGQGPHYGYTF. The V call is TRBV11-1, the J call TRBJ1-2, with 8 bases that match TRBD1. V was clipped by 4 bases and J by 3 bases; unmatched bases: 7. CDR1 is SGHAT, CDR2 FQDESV, per germline (reference sequence). The CDR3 extends over 15 amino acids.

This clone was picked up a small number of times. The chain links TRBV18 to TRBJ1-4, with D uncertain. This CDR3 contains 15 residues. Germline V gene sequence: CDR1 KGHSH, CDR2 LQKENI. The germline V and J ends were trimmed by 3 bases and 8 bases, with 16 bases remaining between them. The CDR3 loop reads CASSPAMGQSEKLFF. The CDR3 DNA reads TGTGCCAGCTCACCGGCAATGGGCCAGTCGGAAAAACTGTTTTTT.

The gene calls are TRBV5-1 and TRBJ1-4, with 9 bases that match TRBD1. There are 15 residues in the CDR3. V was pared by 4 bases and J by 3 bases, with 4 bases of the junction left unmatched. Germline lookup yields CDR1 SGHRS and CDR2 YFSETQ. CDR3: CASSGQGQSNEKLFF. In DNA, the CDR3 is TGCGCCAGCAGCGGACAGGGGCAGTCTAATGAAAAACTGTTTTTT.

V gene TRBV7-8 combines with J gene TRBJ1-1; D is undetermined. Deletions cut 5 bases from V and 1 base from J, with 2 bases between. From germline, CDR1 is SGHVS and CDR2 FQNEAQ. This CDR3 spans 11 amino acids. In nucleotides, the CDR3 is TGTGCCAGCAGCCAGAACACTGAAGCTTTCTTT. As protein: CASSQNTEAFF. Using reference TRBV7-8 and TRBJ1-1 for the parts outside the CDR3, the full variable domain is GAGVSQSPRYKVAKRGQDVALRCDPISGHVSLFWYQQALGQGPEFLTYFQNEAQLDKSGLPSDRFFAERPEGSVSTLKIQRTQQEDSAVYLCASSQNTEAFFGQGTRLTVV.

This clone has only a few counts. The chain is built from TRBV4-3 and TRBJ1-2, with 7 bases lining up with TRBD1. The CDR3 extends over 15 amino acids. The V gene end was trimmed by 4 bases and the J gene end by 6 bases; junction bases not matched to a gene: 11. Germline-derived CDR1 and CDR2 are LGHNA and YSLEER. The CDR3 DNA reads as TGCGCCAGCAGCCCGCATATTGGACAGGTAGATGGCTACACCTTC. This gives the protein CASSPHIGQVDGYTF.

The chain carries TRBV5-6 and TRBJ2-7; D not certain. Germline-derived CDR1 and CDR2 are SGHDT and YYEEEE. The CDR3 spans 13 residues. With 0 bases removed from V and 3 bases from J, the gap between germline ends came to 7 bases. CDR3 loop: CASSLGPNYEQYF. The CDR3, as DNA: TGTGCCAGCAGCTTGGGGCCAAACTACGAGCAGTACTTC.

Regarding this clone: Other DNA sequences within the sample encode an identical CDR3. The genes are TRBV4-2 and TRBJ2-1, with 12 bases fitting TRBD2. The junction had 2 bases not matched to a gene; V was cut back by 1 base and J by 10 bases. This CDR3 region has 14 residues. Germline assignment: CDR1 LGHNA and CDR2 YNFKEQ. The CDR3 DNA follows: TGTGCCAGCAGCCAAGGACTAGCGGGAGACGAGCAGTTCTTC. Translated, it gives CASSQGLAGDEQFF.

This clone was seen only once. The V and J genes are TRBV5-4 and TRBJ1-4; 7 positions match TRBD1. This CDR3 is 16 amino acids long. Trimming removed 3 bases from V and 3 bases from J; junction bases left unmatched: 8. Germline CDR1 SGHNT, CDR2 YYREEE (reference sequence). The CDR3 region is CASSSGGVTPNEKLFF. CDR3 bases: TGTGCCAGCAGCTCAGGGGGTGTAACTCCTAATGAAAAACTGTTTTTT. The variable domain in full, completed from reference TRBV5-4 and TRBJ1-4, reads ETGVTQSPTHLIKTRGQQVTLRCSSQSGHNTVSWYQQALGQGPQFIFQYYREEENGRGNFPPRFSGLQFPNYSSELNVNALELDDSALYLCASSSGGVTPNEKLFFGSGTQLSVL.